This T cell receptor (beta chain) was captured by sequencing in a study of T cell repertoires in cytomegalovirus infection. CDR1 is SGHRS, CDR2 YFSETQ, per germline. The V segment lost 0 bases and the J segment 2 bases; nucleotides outside the gene matches: 9. There are 17 residues in the CDR3. TCRdb passed the reads through MiXCR, listing each CDR3 protein once. This table has some 390,000 distinct CDR3 sequences, around 18% appearing once. The chain joins TRBV5-1 to TRBJ2-3; the match to TRBD2 covers 7 bases. The sample taken for sequencing was PBMCs. This receptor was taken from a human donor in good health (CMV status not recorded). Some clones in this sample may be carry-over from other donors' samples. The CDR3 here is CASSLEPAGISTDTQYF. CDR3 DNA sequence: TGCGCCAGCAGCTTGGAGCCAGCGGGGATTTCCACAGATACGCAGTATTTT.